A selection of T cell receptor beta chains follows, all from one sample in a study of somatic mutations in cytotoxic T cells in rheumatoid arthritis. Here immunoSEQ multiplex PCR was the method, and the copy in TCRdb shows in-frame clones only, minus some. The sample has about 14,000 clones; 70% to 80% are singletons. Specimen: CD8+ T cells sorted from blood. The receptors shown here come from an adult with rheumatoid arthritis. The CDR3 runs from the conserved cysteine through the conserved F or W. The D gene is left open where the match is weak. Clone sizes are given selectively: once, few, many, or a class where the clone is expanded.

v_call,j_call,clone_size,d_call,cdr3_aa,cdr3_nt
TRBV28,TRBJ2-7,-,-,CASSPPGQLGEQYF,TGTGCCAGCAGTCCCCCGGGGCAACTTGGGGAGCAGTACTTC
TRBV19,TRBJ1-5,-,-,CASRPRGYSNQPQHF,TGTGCCAGTAGACCTAGGGGGTACAGCAATCAGCCCCAGCATTTT
TRBV13,TRBJ1-5,-,-,CASSLGNQPQHF,TGTGCCAGCAGCTTAGGGAATCAGCCCCAGCATTTT
TRBV27,TRBJ1-5,-,-,CASSLVGDWVGGNQPQHF,TGTGCCAGCAGTTTGGTAGGGGATTGGGTTGGTGGCAATCAGCCCCAGCATTTT
TRBV10-3,TRBJ2-5,-,-,CAISEIGVETQYF,TGTGCCATCAGTGAGATAGGGGTTGAGACCCAGTACTTC
TRBV7-9,TRBJ2-1,once,-,CASSPGSLANEQFF,TGTGCCAGCAGCCCCGGATCCCTTGCCAATGAGCAGTTCTTC
TRBV29-1,TRBJ2-6,once,-,CSVEDWSTGANVLTF,TGCAGCGTTGAGGATTGGAGCACTGGGGCCAACGTCCTGACTTTC
TRBV28,TRBJ1-2,-,-,CASSLVAAYYGYTF,TGTGCCAGCAGTTTAGTGGCGGCGTATTATGGCTACACCTTC
TRBV9,TRBJ2-1,-,TRBD1,CASSHSKSPGQGIYYEQFF,TGTGCCAGCAGCCATAGTAAATCCCCGGGACAGGGAATTTACTATGAGCAGTTCTTC
TRBV7-9,TRBJ2-5,-,TRBD2,CASSHNYPGLAGETQYF,TGTGCCAGCAGCCATAACTATCCGGGACTAGCGGGCGAGACCCAGTACTTC
TRBV9,TRBJ1-1,-,-,CASSAPLEAREMNTEAFF,TGTGCCAGCAGCGCCCCGTTGGAAGCCAGAGAAATGAACACTGAAGCTTTCTTT
TRBV10-1,TRBJ2-6,once,-,CASMTVGTADAGANVLTF,TGCGCCAGCATGACCGTTGGGACGGCTGATGCTGGGGCCAACGTCCTGACTTTC
TRBV9,TRBJ1-5,-,-,CASSVGGGTRPQHF,TGTGCCAGCAGCGTAGGAGGGGGGACAAGGCCCCAGCATTTT
TRBV28,TRBJ1-2,-,-,CASRPSPGVGNGYTF,TGTGCCAGCAGGCCTTCTCCAGGGGTGGGTAATGGCTACACCTTC
TRBV28,TRBJ1-1,-,-,CASSLFEGLGVNTEAFF,TGTGCCAGCAGTTTATTCGAGGGACTAGGGGTGAACACTGAAGCTTTCTTT
TRBV30,TRBJ2-4,-,-,CAWSVPRGAKNIQYF,TGTGCCTGGAGTGTACCCAGGGGAGCCAAAAACATTCAGTACTTC
TRBV4-1,TRBJ2-1,-,TRBD2,CASSQSVQRGKYNEQFF,TGCGCCAGCAGCCAATCTGTTCAGCGGGGGAAATACAATGAGCAGTTCTTC
TRBV5-3,TRBJ2-1,-,-,CASQPPGGPTYNEQFF,TGTGCCTCCCAACCCCCCGGGGGGCCGACCTACAATGAGCAGTTCTTC
TRBV10-3,TRBJ2-1,-,TRBD2,CAISGLGGAYNEQFF,TGTGCCATCAGTGGTCTCGGGGGGGCGTACAATGAGCAGTTCTTC
TRBV10-2,TRBJ2-2,-,TRBD2,CASSERGLAGGPVPGELFF,TGCGCCAGCAGTGAAAGGGGACTAGCGGGGGGGCCGGTACCCGGGGAGCTGTTTTTT
TRBV11-2,TRBJ2-7,once,-,CASSLSVTYEQYF,TGTGCCAGCAGCTTATCAGTTACCTACGAGCAGTACTTC